These 18 T cell receptor beta chains were sequenced from one sample in a study of tissue T cells after allogeneic stem cell transplantation. Using immunoSEQ multiplex PCR, the repertoire was profiled, and TCRdb retains in-frame clones only, with some absent. Of fewer than 250 clones in the sample, over 60% were seen once. This specimen consisted of rectal tissue, obtained at autopsy. The receptor source for this set is a female patient aged 40-69 years with steroid-refractory graft-versus-host disease after an allogeneic stem cell transplant. Part of the T cell pool may stem from the graft donor.

This chain connects TRBV6-5 to TRBJ1-3, with D possibly matching TRBD1 (5 bases). Germline V lookup: CDR1 MNHEY, CDR2 SVGAGI. The length of the CDR3 is 11 residues. V was trimmed by 10 bases and J by 4 bases, leaving 8 bases between them. Here the CDR3 DNA reads TGTGCCACCAAGGGGGGAAACACCATATATTTT. Protein product: CATKGGNTIYF.

This clone was seen once. V gene TRBV29-1 combines with J gene TRBJ2-7; D might be TRBD1 (6 bases). The CDR3 is 14 residues long. Germline assignment: CDR1 SQVTM and CDR2 ANQGSEA. V was shortened by 1 base and J by 2 bases, with 12 bases between the two germline ends. The CDR3 spells CSVEADQGTYEQYF. The CDR3 nucleotides are TGCAGCGTTGAAGCGGACCAGGGGACCTACGAGCAGTACTTC.

DNA of the CDR3: TGTGCCAGCAGCAATTCGATTTTCGTGTTAGACGAGCAGTACTTC. This encodes CASSNSIFVLDEQYF. The chain carries TRBV3-1 (or the pseudogene TRBV3-2) and TRBJ2-7; D not certain. V lost 5 bases and J 5 bases, leaving 19 bases between the germline ends. The CDR3 is made up of 15 amino acids. Germline CDR1 LGHDT, CDR2 YNNKEL (reference sequence).

The chain is built from TRBV27 and TRBJ2-1; TRBD2 matches at 13 bases. Germline loops: CDR1 MNHEY, CDR2 SMNVEV (reference sequence). This CDR3 spans 15 amino acids. The ends lost 2 bases at V and 9 bases at J; junction bases unmatched: 4. The CDR3 protein is CASSLGTSGNVEQFF. DNA for the CDR3: TGTGCCAGCAGTTTAGGGACTAGCGGGAACGTTGAGCAGTTCTTC.

The chain links TRBV21-1 to TRBJ1-5; TRBD1 reflects the table's D call only, with no check against the DNA. TRBV21-1 is a documented pseudogene. The CDR3 consists of 20 residues. The DNA of the CDR3 is TGTGCCAGCAGCAAAGGGGGAGTTTCTGGGGGCGTAGTAGTAGATCAGCCCCAGCATTTT. Translation gives CASSKGGVSGGVVVDQPQHF.

The chain joins TRBV2 to TRBJ1-6; tentatively, D is TRBD1 (6 bases). This CDR3 has 15 amino acids. Looked up from germline, CDR1 is SNHLY and CDR2 is FYNNEI. Trimming cost V 6 bases and J 8 bases, with 17 bases left between them. The CDR3 nucleotides read TGTGCCAGCAGACCTTGGACAGTTCTTGATTCACCCCTCCACTTT. This codes for CASRPWTVLDSPLHF.

Comments on this clone: This same CDR3 is encoded by further DNA sequences in the sample. The V and J genes are TRBV5-1 and TRBJ2-1; TRBD2 aligns across 7 bases. Germline V gene lookup returns CDR1 SGHRS and CDR2 YFSETQ. Trimming took 8 bases from V and 4 from J; bases not matched to a gene: 9. This CDR3 has 14 residues. CDR3 sequence reads: CASSLGTTYNEQFF. In nucleotides, the CDR3 is TGCGCCAGTAGCCTCGGGACTACATACAATGAGCAGTTCTTC.

The chain is built from TRBV2 and TRBJ2-1; unclear D gene. This CDR3 is 12 amino acids long. Germline values: CDR1 SNHLY, CDR2 FYNNEI. V was clipped by 7 bases and J by 0 bases, with 4 bases between them. CDR3 protein: CASKASYNEQFF. The CDR3 coding sequence is TGTGCCAGCAAGGCCTCCTACAATGAGCAGTTCTTC. The whole variable domain, filled in from reference TRBV2 and TRBJ2-1, reads EPEVTQTPSHQVTQMGQEVILRCVPISNHLYFYWYRQILGQKVEFLVSFYNNEISEKSEIFDDQFSVERPDGSNFTLKIRSTKLEDSAMYFCASKASYNEQFFGPGTRLTVL.

V usage is TRBV5-1 and J usage is TRBJ2-6, with D unclear. Germline assignment: CDR1 SGHRS and CDR2 YFSETQ. CDR3 size: 15 residues. V shed 1 base and J shed 0 bases, with 5 bases lying between them. DNA of the CDR3: TGCGCCAGCAGCTTGCCCACCTCTGGGGCCAACGTCCTGACTTTC. Amino acid sequence: CASSLPTSGANVLTF. The whole variable domain, remainder taken from reference TRBV5-1 and TRBJ2-6, is KAGVTQTPRYLIKTRGQQVTLSCSPISGHRSVSWYQQTPGQGLQFLFEYFSETQRNKGNFPGRFSGRQFSNSRSEMNVSTLELGDSALYLCASSLPTSGANVLTFGAGSRLTVL.

This clone was seen only a few times. CDR3 protein: CASSEDSRPPREKLFF. CDR3 sequence (DNA): TGTGCCAGCAGTGAAGACTCGAGGCCCCCTAGGGAAAAACTGTTTTTT. The J gene is TRBJ1-4, the V gene TRBV2; D is undetermined. Germline V gene lookup returns CDR1 SNHLY and CDR2 FYNNEI. This CDR3 is 16 amino acids long. The V gene lost 1 base and the J gene lost 8 bases, with 17 bases spanning the gap.

This clone was found once. J is TRBJ2-7 and V is TRBV6-5, with D uncertain. Germline CDR1 is MNHEY and CDR2 is SVGAGI. Trimming removed 0 bases at V and 6 bases at J, with 12 bases between. This CDR3 is built from 14 residues. The DNA of the CDR3 is TGTGCCAGCAGTTACTCCTGGGCCGCCGGCGAGCAGTACTTC. Translating it yields CASSYSWAAGEQYF.

This clone is judged hyperexpanded. The chain carries TRBV27 and TRBJ1-2, with unresolved D. Germline V gene lookup returns CDR1 MNHEY and CDR2 SMNVEV (reference sequence). The CDR3 extends over 15 amino acids. The germline V and J ends were trimmed by 3 bases and 8 bases, with 19 bases remaining between them. The CDR3 region has the DNA TGTGCCAGCAGTTTGGGCCCGGGGAGGGCTGAAGGCTACACCTTC. Amino acid sequence: CASSLGPGRAEGYTF.

The CDR3 DNA reads TGCGCCAGCAGCCAAGAGGAGAGGCGGGGGCGGACTGAAGCTTTCTTT. The encoded protein is CASSQEERRGRTEAFF. This chain joins TRBV4-1 and TRBJ1-1; D is perhaps TRBD1 (6 bases). Germline V gene sequence: CDR1 MGHRA, CDR2 YSYEKL. CDR3 length equals 16 residues. Trimming took off 0 bases at V and 5 bases at J, with 16 bases between the two ends.

The chain employs TRBV10-3 and TRBJ2-3; the match to TRBD2 covers 13 bases. This CDR3 spans 17 amino acids. Trimming cost V 3 bases and J 2 bases; bases outside gene matches: 5. The germline gives CDR1 ENHRY, CDR2 SYGVKD. CDR3 nucleotide sequence: TGTGCCATCAGTGATAGACTAGCGGGGGGCTACACAGATACGCAGTATTTT. Protein product: CAISDRLAGGYTDTQYF.

This clone has only one observation. V gene TRBV7-9 combines with J gene TRBJ2-4; D is unresolved. The CDR3 is 15 amino acids. Germline V lookup: CDR1 SEHNR, CDR2 FQNEAQ (reference sequence). Trimming took 0 bases from V and 1 from J, leaving 7 bases between them. CDR3 bases: TGTGCCAGCAGCTTAGCTAGTGTGGCCAAAAACATTCAGTACTTC. It encodes CASSLASVAKNIQYF.

The rearrangement uses TRBV28 and TRBJ1-2; a weak D match, TRBD1 (5 bases). Trimming stripped 4 bases from V and 4 bases from J, with 7 bases between. The CDR3 runs to 12 residues. The germline V gene encodes CDR1 MDHEN and CDR2 SYDVKM. The CDR3 is CASSSDTYGYTF. The DNA of the CDR3 is TGTGCCAGCAGTTCGGACACCTATGGCTACACCTTC.

The chain joins TRBV27 to TRBJ2-7; D possibly matches TRBD1 or TRBD2 (5 bases each). Germline V gene sequence: CDR1 MNHEY, CDR2 SMNVEV (reference sequence). There are 11 residues in the CDR3. V shed 8 bases and J shed 9 bases, with 14 bases lying between them. CDR3 sequence reads: CASGPLGGQYF. As DNA, the CDR3 is TGTGCCAGCGGTCCCCTTGGGGGGCAGTACTTC.

The V and J genes are TRBV11-2 and TRBJ2-1; 7 bases map to TRBD2. V shed 5 bases and J 0 bases; nucleotides not matched to a gene: 13. This CDR3 spans 18 amino acids. Germline V gene lookup returns CDR1 SGHAT and CDR2 FQNNGV. The DNA of the CDR3 is TGTGCCAGCAGCAACTCCCCTAGCGGAAAGAGCTCCTACAATGAGCAGTTCTTC. It is translated as CASSNSPSGKSSYNEQFF.